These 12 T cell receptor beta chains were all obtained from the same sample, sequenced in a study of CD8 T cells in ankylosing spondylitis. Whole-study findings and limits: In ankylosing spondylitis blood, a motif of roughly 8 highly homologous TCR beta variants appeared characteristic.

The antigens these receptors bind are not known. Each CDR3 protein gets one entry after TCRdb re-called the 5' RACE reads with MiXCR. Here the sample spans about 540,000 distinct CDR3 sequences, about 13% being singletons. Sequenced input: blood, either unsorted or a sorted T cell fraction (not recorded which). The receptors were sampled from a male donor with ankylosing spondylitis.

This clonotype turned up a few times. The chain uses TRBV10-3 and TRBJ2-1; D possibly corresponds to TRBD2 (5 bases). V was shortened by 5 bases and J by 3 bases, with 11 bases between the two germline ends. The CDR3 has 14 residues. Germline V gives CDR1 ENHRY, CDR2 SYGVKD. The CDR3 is CAISFSSDYNEQFF. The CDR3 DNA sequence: TGTGCCATCAGTTTTAGTAGCGACTACAATGAGCAGTTCTTC.

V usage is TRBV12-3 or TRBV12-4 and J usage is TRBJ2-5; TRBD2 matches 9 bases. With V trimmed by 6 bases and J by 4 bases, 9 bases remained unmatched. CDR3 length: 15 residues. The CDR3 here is CASRPTAGGTETQYF. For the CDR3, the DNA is TGTGCCAGCAGGCCGACAGCGGGAGGTACAGAGACCCAGTACTTC.

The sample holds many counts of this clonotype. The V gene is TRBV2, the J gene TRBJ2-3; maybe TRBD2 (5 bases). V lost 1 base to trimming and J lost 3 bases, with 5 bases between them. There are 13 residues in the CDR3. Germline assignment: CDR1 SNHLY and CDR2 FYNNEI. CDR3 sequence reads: CASSEGETDTQYF. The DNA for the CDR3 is TGTGCCAGCAGTGAAGGGGAGACAGATACGCAGTATTTT.

This chain's CDR3 is CASSLALTGAAFF. In nucleotides, the CDR3 is TGTGCCAGCAGTTTAGCGCTGACAGGGGCGGCTTTCTTT. This chain uses TRBV12-3 or TRBV12-4 with TRBJ1-1; 8 bases map to TRBD1. The CDR3 totals 13 residues. V shed 0 bases and J 11 bases; nucleotides not matched to a gene: 5.

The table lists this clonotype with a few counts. As DNA, the CDR3 is TGCGCCAGCACTCCGGGAGGGCTGACAGATACGCAGTATTTT. Translating gives CASTPGGLTDTQYF. The V call is TRBV5-1, the J call TRBJ2-3, with 8 bases that match TRBD2. CDR3 length equals 14 residues. Germline CDR1 is SGHRS and CDR2 is YFSETQ. The trim removed 6 bases at V and 3 bases at J, leaving 6 bases unmatched.

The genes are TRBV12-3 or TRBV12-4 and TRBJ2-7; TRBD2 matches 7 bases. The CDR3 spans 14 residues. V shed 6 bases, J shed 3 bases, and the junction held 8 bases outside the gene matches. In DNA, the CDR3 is TGTGCCAGCAGCCGAGGACTAGTAGTCTACGAGCAGTACTTC. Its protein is CASSRGLVVYEQYF.

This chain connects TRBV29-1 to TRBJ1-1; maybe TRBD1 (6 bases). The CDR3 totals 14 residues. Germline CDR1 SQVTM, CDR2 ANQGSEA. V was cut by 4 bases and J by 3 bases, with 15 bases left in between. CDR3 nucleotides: TGCAGCGTTGCCAAGGGAGGGGGGGACACTGAAGCTTTCTTT. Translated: CSVAKGGGDTEAFF.

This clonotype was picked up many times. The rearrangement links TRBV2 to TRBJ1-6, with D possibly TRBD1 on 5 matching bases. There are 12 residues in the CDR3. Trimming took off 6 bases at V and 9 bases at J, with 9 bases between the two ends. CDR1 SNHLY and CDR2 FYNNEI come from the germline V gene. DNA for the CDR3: TGTGCCAGCAGCGAAACAGGTTCACCCCTCCACTTT. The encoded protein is CASSETGSPLHF.

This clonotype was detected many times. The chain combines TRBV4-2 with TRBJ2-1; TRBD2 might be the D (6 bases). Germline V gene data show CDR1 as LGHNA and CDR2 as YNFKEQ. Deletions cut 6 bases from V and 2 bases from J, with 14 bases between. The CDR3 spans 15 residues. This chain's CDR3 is CASRGGSSAYNEQFF. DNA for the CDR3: TGTGCCAGCAGGGGTGGGTCTAGCGCCTACAATGAGCAGTTCTTC.

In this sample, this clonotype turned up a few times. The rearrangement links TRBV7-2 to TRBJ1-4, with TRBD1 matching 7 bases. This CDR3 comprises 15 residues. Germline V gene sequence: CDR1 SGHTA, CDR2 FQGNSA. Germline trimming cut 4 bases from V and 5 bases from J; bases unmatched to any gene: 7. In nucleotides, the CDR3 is TGTGCCAGCAGCTCTACAGGGGCGATAAATGAAAAACTGTTTTTT. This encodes CASSSTGAINEKLFF.

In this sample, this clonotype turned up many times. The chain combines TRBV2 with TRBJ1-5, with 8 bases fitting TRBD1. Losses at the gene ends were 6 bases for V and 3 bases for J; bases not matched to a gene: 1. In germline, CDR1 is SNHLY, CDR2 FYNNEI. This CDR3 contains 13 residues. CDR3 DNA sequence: TGTGCCAGCAGGGGACAGGTCAATCAGCCCCAGCATTTT. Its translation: CASRGQVNQPQHF.

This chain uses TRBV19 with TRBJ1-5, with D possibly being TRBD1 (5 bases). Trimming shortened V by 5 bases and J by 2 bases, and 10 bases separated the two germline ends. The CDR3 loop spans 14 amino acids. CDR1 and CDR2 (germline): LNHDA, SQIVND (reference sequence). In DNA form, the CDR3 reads TGTGCCAGTAGTGGCCGGGACGGCAATCAGCCCCAGCATTTT. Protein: CASSGRDGNQPQHF.